The rows below give T cell receptor beta chains drawn from one sample of a study of blood T cell repertoires in COVID-19. The repertoire was sequenced with immunoSEQ multiplex PCR; TCRdb's copy has only in-frame clones and lacks some. Counted here are fewer than 400,000 clones, 85% occurring once; the ten biggest clones make up under 2%. The sample was PBMCs or T cells enriched from blood (not recorded which). The receptors shown here come from a woman aged 25 to 39 who had been exposed to COVID-19. The CDR3 runs from the conserved cysteine through the conserved F or W. The order of the fields is CDR3 DNA, CDR3 protein, V gene, CDR3 length, clone size, J gene, D gene. A D gene is named only where the DNA matches it firmly. Size is omitted from some rows. Given values are once, few, many or a class for expanded clones.

cdr3_nt: TGTGCCAGCAGCTTGGCAGGCAATCAGCCCCAGCATTTT; cdr3_aa: CASSLAGNQPQHF; v_call: TRBV5-5; cdr3_length: 13; clone_size: .; j_call: TRBJ1-5; d_call: .
cdr3_nt: TGTGCCAGCAGTCCAAAACCTTATACAGCCCAGCATTTT; cdr3_aa: CASSPKPYTAQHF; v_call: TRBV6-5; cdr3_length: 13; clone_size: .; j_call: TRBJ1-5; d_call: .
cdr3_nt: TGTGCCAGCAGTCCGTTCAGGGCTGAAGCTTTCTTT; cdr3_aa: CASSPFRAEAFF; v_call: TRBV12-3/TRBV12-4; cdr3_length: 12; clone_size: .; j_call: TRBJ1-1; d_call: .
cdr3_nt: TGTGCCAGCAGCCTATCCCCGTATCGGGATTATTGCCACTTT; cdr3_aa: CASSLSPYRDYCHF; v_call: TRBV28; cdr3_length: 14; clone_size: once; j_call: TRBJ1-6; d_call: .
cdr3_nt: TGTGCCAGCAGTCCCCCCGACAGGGTCCACGAGCAGTACTTC; cdr3_aa: CASSPPDRVHEQYF; v_call: TRBV27; cdr3_length: 14; clone_size: .; j_call: TRBJ2-7; d_call: TRBD1
cdr3_nt: TGTGCCAGCAGTAAAGTAACGGGGGGGTACGAGCAGTACTTC; cdr3_aa: CASSKVTGGYEQYF; v_call: TRBV2; cdr3_length: 14; clone_size: .; j_call: TRBJ2-7; d_call: TRBD2
cdr3_nt: TGTGCCAGCAGTTCCGCGGGACTCTCTAATTCACCCCTCCACTTT; cdr3_aa: CASSSAGLSNSPLHF; v_call: TRBV27; cdr3_length: 15; clone_size: .; j_call: TRBJ1-6; d_call: .
cdr3_nt: TGTGCCAGCAGTTTGGGGGGTCCCTCTGGGGCCAACGTCCTGACTTTC; cdr3_aa: CASSLGGPSGANVLTF; v_call: TRBV28; cdr3_length: 16; clone_size: .; j_call: TRBJ2-6; d_call: .
cdr3_nt: TGTGCCAGCACAGAGGGCAGGGGGTTGGAAGAGACCCAGTACTTC; cdr3_aa: CASTEGRGLEETQYF; v_call: TRBV6-5; cdr3_length: 15; clone_size: .; j_call: TRBJ2-5; d_call: TRBD1
cdr3_nt: TGCGCCAGCAGCCAGTACCGGGACAGCTACAATGAGCAGTTCTTC; cdr3_aa: CASSQYRDSYNEQFF; v_call: TRBV4-3; cdr3_length: 15; clone_size: once; j_call: TRBJ2-1; d_call: TRBD1
cdr3_nt: TGTGCCTGGAAGGGGCAGCTGGCTGCGAACACTGAAGCTTTCTTT; cdr3_aa: CAWKGQLAANTEAFF; v_call: TRBV30; cdr3_length: 15; clone_size: .; j_call: TRBJ1-1; d_call: .
cdr3_nt: TGTGCCAGCAAAACCTCCGGGACAGATTCCTACGAGCAGTACTTC; cdr3_aa: CASKTSGTDSYEQYF; v_call: TRBV28; cdr3_length: 15; clone_size: .; j_call: TRBJ2-7; d_call: TRBD1
cdr3_nt: TGTGCCACCGCCGCCGGGACAGCCAATTCACCCCTCCACTTT; cdr3_aa: CATAAGTANSPLHF; v_call: TRBV25-1; cdr3_length: 14; clone_size: .; j_call: TRBJ1-6; d_call: TRBD1
cdr3_nt: TGTGCCAGCAGCGAACAATACAGAGAAGCTTTCTTT; cdr3_aa: CASSEQYREAFF; v_call: TRBV7-9; cdr3_length: 12; clone_size: .; j_call: TRBJ1-1; d_call: .
cdr3_nt: TGCGCCAGCAGTCAATCGTGGGGGCGCGGCCATGAGCAGTTCTTC; cdr3_aa: CASSQSWGRGHEQFF; v_call: TRBV23-1; cdr3_length: 15; clone_size: .; j_call: TRBJ2-1; d_call: .
cdr3_nt: TGTGCAAGTCGCTTGGGACAGGGATTTACCTACGAGCAGTACTTC; cdr3_aa: CASRLGQGFTYEQYF; v_call: TRBV12-2; cdr3_length: 15; clone_size: .; j_call: TRBJ2-7; d_call: .
cdr3_nt: TGTGCCAGTAGTATACAATTCCAGGGGGAAAATGGCTACACCTTC; cdr3_aa: CASSIQFQGENGYTF; v_call: TRBV19; cdr3_length: 15; clone_size: .; j_call: TRBJ1-2; d_call: TRBD1
cdr3_nt: TGTGCCAGCAGTTCCCCACAGGGGGACCATGAAAAACTGTTTTTT; cdr3_aa: CASSSPQGDHEKLFF; v_call: TRBV28; cdr3_length: 15; clone_size: .; j_call: TRBJ1-4; d_call: TRBD1
cdr3_nt: TGTGCCAGCAGCCAGGCCGGGACAGAAGGCTACACCTTC; cdr3_aa: CASSQAGTEGYTF; v_call: TRBV3-1/TRBV3-2; cdr3_length: 13; clone_size: .; j_call: TRBJ1-2; d_call: TRBD1
cdr3_nt: TGTGCCAGCAAAAGACTAGCGGGAGGTTATGAGCAGTTCTTC; cdr3_aa: CASKRLAGGYEQFF; v_call: TRBV6-5; cdr3_length: 14; clone_size: .; j_call: TRBJ2-1; d_call: TRBD2
cdr3_nt: TGTGCCAGCAGCCAAGAAAGGGGGGGACAAGAGACCCAGTACTTC; cdr3_aa: CASSQERGGQETQYF; v_call: TRBV4-2; cdr3_length: 15; clone_size: few; j_call: TRBJ2-5; d_call: .
cdr3_nt: TGTGCCAGCAGCGTAGACGGTACAGGCGGCACAGATACGCAGTATTTT; cdr3_aa: CASSVDGTGGTDTQYF; v_call: TRBV9; cdr3_length: 16; clone_size: .; j_call: TRBJ2-3; d_call: .
cdr3_nt: TGTGCCAGCAGTGAGGGCTCTGGCTCCTACAATGAGCAGTTCTTC; cdr3_aa: CASSEGSGSYNEQFF; v_call: TRBV6-1; cdr3_length: 15; clone_size: .; j_call: TRBJ2-1; d_call: .
cdr3_nt: TGTGCCAGCAGCTCATCTGAGTATTTTACCGGGGAGCTGTTTTTT; cdr3_aa: CASSSSEYFTGELFF; v_call: TRBV7-9; cdr3_length: 15; clone_size: once; j_call: TRBJ2-2; d_call: .
cdr3_nt: TGTGCCACCAAGAGACAGGGGGCAACTGAAGCTTTCTTT; cdr3_aa: CATKRQGATEAFF; v_call: TRBV27; cdr3_length: 13; clone_size: once; j_call: TRBJ1-1; d_call: TRBD1
cdr3_nt: TGTGCCAGCAGTTTAAGCGGGGGTGGGAATGAGCAGTTCTTC; cdr3_aa: CASSLSGGGNEQFF; v_call: TRBV27; cdr3_length: 14; clone_size: .; j_call: TRBJ2-1; d_call: TRBD2
cdr3_nt: TGTGCCAGCAGCTTAGCAGGGGGCCCCTACTATGGCTACACCTTC; cdr3_aa: CASSLAGGPYYGYTF; v_call: TRBV13; cdr3_length: 15; clone_size: .; j_call: TRBJ1-2; d_call: TRBD1
cdr3_nt: TGTGCCACGCTATGGGAGGCTAACTATGGCTACACCTTC; cdr3_aa: CATLWEANYGYTF; v_call: TRBV2; cdr3_length: 13; clone_size: .; j_call: TRBJ1-2; d_call: .
cdr3_nt: TGCAGCGCCAATCCGACAGCCCAAGAGACCCAGTACTTC; cdr3_aa: CSANPTAQETQYF; v_call: TRBV29-1; cdr3_length: 13; clone_size: .; j_call: TRBJ2-5; d_call: .
cdr3_nt: TGTGCCATCAGTGAGTCGAACACACCCCTCCACTTT; cdr3_aa: CAISESNTPLHF; v_call: TRBV10-3; cdr3_length: 12; clone_size: .; j_call: TRBJ1-6; d_call: .
cdr3_nt: TGCGCCAGCAGCCCTCTAGGCCATGAGCAGTTCTTC; cdr3_aa: CASSPLGHEQFF; v_call: TRBV4-1; cdr3_length: 12; clone_size: .; j_call: TRBJ2-1; d_call: .
cdr3_nt: TGTGCCAGCAGTAAGGACAGTGGAAGCAATCAGCCCCAGCATTTT; cdr3_aa: CASSKDSGSNQPQHF; v_call: TRBV2; cdr3_length: 15; clone_size: once; j_call: TRBJ1-5; d_call: .
cdr3_nt: TGTGCCAGCAGTTCGAGTCCGACAGGTCCCGATGGCTACACCTTC; cdr3_aa: CASSSSPTGPDGYTF; v_call: TRBV6-5; cdr3_length: 15; clone_size: .; j_call: TRBJ1-2; d_call: .
cdr3_nt: TGTGCCAGCAGGGCCTCCGTCGGGGGGGGTTACGAGCAGTACTTC; cdr3_aa: CASRASVGGGYEQYF; v_call: TRBV2; cdr3_length: 15; clone_size: once; j_call: TRBJ2-7; d_call: TRBD2
cdr3_nt: TGTGCCAGCAGTTCACAGGGGTTCGGCTATTATGGCTACACCTTC; cdr3_aa: CASSSQGFGYYGYTF; v_call: TRBV6-2/TRBV6-3; cdr3_length: 15; clone_size: .; j_call: TRBJ1-2; d_call: TRBD1
cdr3_nt: TGTGCCAGCAGTCGGACAAACGAACATGGCTACACCTTC; cdr3_aa: CASSRTNEHGYTF; v_call: TRBV28; cdr3_length: 13; clone_size: .; j_call: TRBJ1-2; d_call: .
cdr3_nt: TGTGCCAGCAGTTGGGGACTAGCGAACGCCGAGCAGTACTTC; cdr3_aa: CASSWGLANAEQYF; v_call: TRBV27; cdr3_length: 14; clone_size: once; j_call: TRBJ2-7; d_call: TRBD2
cdr3_nt: TGTGCCAGCAGCTCCATATCGCGGGAGGGCGGTAATGAGCAGTTCTTC; cdr3_aa: CASSSISREGGNEQFF; v_call: TRBV11-2; cdr3_length: 16; clone_size: .; j_call: TRBJ2-1; d_call: TRBD2
cdr3_nt: TGTGCCAGCATCCCATCGGGGGGCACTGAAGCTTTCTTT; cdr3_aa: CASIPSGGTEAFF; v_call: TRBV27; cdr3_length: 13; clone_size: .; j_call: TRBJ1-1; d_call: .
cdr3_nt: TGTGCCAGCAGTCCCGTGCCCGACAGTAACTATGGCTACACCTTC; cdr3_aa: CASSPVPDSNYGYTF; v_call: TRBV27; cdr3_length: 15; clone_size: .; j_call: TRBJ1-2; d_call: .
cdr3_nt: TGTGCCAGCAGCTTGGGACAGGGGGCCGGGGAGCTGTTTTTT; cdr3_aa: CASSLGQGAGELFF; v_call: TRBV7-2; cdr3_length: 14; clone_size: .; j_call: TRBJ2-2; d_call: TRBD1
cdr3_nt: TGCAGTGCTAGTCCTCGGACAGACATGTATAGCAATCAGCCCCAGCATTTT; cdr3_aa: CSASPRTDMYSNQPQHF; v_call: TRBV20-1; cdr3_length: 17; clone_size: .; j_call: TRBJ1-5; d_call: .
cdr3_nt: TGCGCCAGCAGCTCGGACAGTAGGGAGACCCAGTACTTC; cdr3_aa: CASSSDSRETQYF; v_call: TRBV5-1; cdr3_length: 13; clone_size: .; j_call: TRBJ2-5; d_call: .
cdr3_nt: TGTGCCAGTAGTATATTCCCCGGGGAGACCCAGTACTTC; cdr3_aa: CASSIFPGETQYF; v_call: TRBV19; cdr3_length: 13; clone_size: .; j_call: TRBJ2-5; d_call: .
cdr3_nt: TGTGCCAGCGTTCCTCCAGGGACAAAGGGCTACACCTTC; cdr3_aa: CASVPPGTKGYTF; v_call: TRBV9; cdr3_length: 13; clone_size: .; j_call: TRBJ1-2; d_call: .